Listed below are T cell receptor beta chains from one sample, sequenced in a study of cytomegalovirus exposure and HLA in healthy donors. Generated by immunoSEQ multiplex PCR, the TCRdb table keeps only in-frame clones and is missing some. This table has roughly 190,000 clones, around four fifths appearing once. Sample: PBMCs. Receptor source: a woman younger than 30 in good health and CMV-seronegative. Both conserved end residues are part of each CDR3. A D gene is named only where the DNA matches it firmly. Clone size appears in some rows only: once, few, many, or a class for an expanded clone.

V	D	size	J	DNA	CDR3
TRBV6-5	.	.	TRBJ2-2	TGTGCCAGCATCCCTTGGACAGTCGACACCGGGGAGCTGTTTTTT	CASIPWTVDTGELFF
TRBV15	.	.	TRBJ2-7	TGTGCCACCGCGGAAGGCGGCTACGAGCAGTACTTC	CATAEGGYEQYF
TRBV28	TRBD1	.	TRBJ1-2	TGTGCCAGCCTCGGACAGGCTTATTATGGCTACACCTTC	CASLGQAYYGYTF
TRBV5-1	TRBD1	few	TRBJ1-2	TGCGCCAGCAGCGTCGGACAGGGAGGCGGCTACACCTTC	CASSVGQGGGYTF
TRBV6-1	.	.	TRBJ1-1	TGTGCCAGCAGTGGCCAGGGAACGAACACTGAAGCTTTCTTT	CASSGQGTNTEAFF
TRBV7-2	TRBD1	.	TRBJ1-2	TGTGCCAGCAGCAAAGCCGGGACAGGGGGCGGGTATGGCTACACCTTC	CASSKAGTGGGYGYTF
TRBV6-5	.	.	TRBJ1-2	TGTGCCAGCAGTTACGTGAAGCAATCTAACTATGGCTACACCTTC	CASSYVKQSNYGYTF
TRBV5-4	TRBD2	.	TRBJ2-5	TGTGCCAGCAGCACCAAGCGGGAGCCTCAAGAGACCCAGTACTTC	CASSTKREPQETQYF
TRBV29-1	.	.	TRBJ1-2	TGCAGCGTTGAGGGCCCAACCTATGGCTACACCTTC	CSVEGPTYGYTF
TRBV30	TRBD2	.	TRBJ2-2	TGTGCCTGCTACGAGAGGGAGGGAGGCACCGGGGAGCTGTTTTTT	CACYEREGGTGELFF
TRBV4-1	TRBD1	.	TRBJ1-6	TGCGCCAGCAGCCAAGAAGCACAGGGGAATTCACCCCTCCACTTT	CASSQEAQGNSPLHF
TRBV18	.	.	TRBJ1-2	TGTGCCAGCTCACCGCGACCCAGGTCAGGTCCTAACTATGGCTACACCTTC	CASSPRPRSGPNYGYTF
TRBV5-4	TRBD1	.	TRBJ1-1	TGTGCCAGTACAGGGGCCGGCACCGAAGCTTTCTTT	CASTGAGTEAFF
TRBV5-1	.	once	TRBJ2-1	TGCGCCAGCAGCTCCGGGGAGGGGGGAGGGCCGGGCAATGAGCAGTTCTTC	CASSSGEGGGPGNEQFF
TRBV19	.	.	TRBJ2-1	TGTGCCAGTGATTCCGGGGTCGCTCCTGAGCAGTTCTTC	CASDSGVAPEQFF
TRBV2	TRBD1	.	TRBJ1-3	TGTGCCAGCAGTGACGGACAGGGGATTAACACCATATATTTT	CASSDGQGINTIYF
TRBV5-6	TRBD2	.	TRBJ2-2	TGTGCCAGCAGCCAGGGACTAGCGGGAGTCGGTCCGAACACCGGGGAGCTGTTTTTT	CASSQGLAGVGPNTGELFF
TRBV5-1	TRBD1	.	TRBJ2-5	TGCGCCAGCAGCTTAGGATACAGGGGGCGCGGAGAGACCCAGTACTTC	CASSLGYRGRGETQYF
TRBV7-2	.	.	TRBJ2-7	TGTGCCAGCTCCAGGGGTTTCTACAGCGAGCAGTACTTC	CASSRGFYSEQYF
TRBV2	.	.	TRBJ1-6	TGTGCCAGCAGTGAAGGGCAGAGCGATAATTCACCCCTCCACTTT	CASSEGQSDNSPLHF
TRBV6-6	.	.	TRBJ2-7	TGTGCCAGCAGTTTCGGGACATTTGACGAGCAGTACTTC	CASSFGTFDEQYF
TRBV19	.	.	TRBJ2-1	TGTGCCAGTAGTATCCTCGACTACGACGCCTACAATGAGCAGTTCTTC	CASSILDYDAYNEQFF
TRBV27	TRBD2	.	TRBJ2-4	TGTGCCAGCAGTTTGACTAGCGGGGGGCTGAGCATTCAGTACTTC	CASSLTSGGLSIQYF
TRBV4-1	.	.	TRBJ1-5	TGCGCCAGCAGCCAAGATCCAGGCCTCAATCAGCCCCAGCATTTT	CASSQDPGLNQPQHF
TRBV30	.	.	TRBJ2-7	TGTGCCTGGAGTCCCCCCCGTGAGACTAGACATTACGAGCAGTACTTC	CAWSPPRETRHYEQYF
TRBV13	TRBD2	once	TRBJ2-7	TGTGCCAGCAGCGAAACTAGCGGATCCTACGAGCAGTACTTC	CASSETSGSYEQYF
TRBV27	TRBD1	.	TRBJ2-7	TGTGCCACCCAAGTTGGGACAGGGGTCTACGAGCAGTACTTC	CATQVGTGVYEQYF
TRBV10-3	.	.	TRBJ2-1	TGTGCCATCAGTCTAGGGGGGGCCGGGGAGCAGTTCTTC	CAISLGGAGEQFF
TRBV7-9	TRBD1	.	TRBJ2-3	TGTGCCAGCAGCTTAGGTCGAACAGGGGGCGAAGATACGCAGTATTTT	CASSLGRTGGEDTQYF
TRBV4-2	.	once	TRBJ2-7	TGTGCCAGCAGCCAAGGAGGATCAACCTACGAGCAGTACTTC	CASSQGGSTYEQYF
TRBV5-4	.	.	TRBJ1-2	TGTGCCAGCAGCTTGTGGGGCCCTCAGGGAAGATGGGGCTACACCTTC	CASSLWGPQGRWGYTF
TRBV5-1	TRBD2	few	TRBJ2-1	TGCGCCAGCAGCTTTGTAGCTAGCGGGATACTCAGCTCCTACAATGAGCAGTTCTTC	CASSFVASGILSSYNEQFF
TRBV11-2	TRBD2	.	TRBJ2-5	TGTGCCAGCAGCAACCGCCTTAGCGGGGGGCAAGAGACCCAGTACTTC	CASSNRLSGGQETQYF
TRBV2	.	.	TRBJ1-2	TGTGCCAGCAAACAGGGACCCTATGGCTACACCTTC	CASKQGPYGYTF
TRBV27	.	.	TRBJ2-1	TGTGCCAGCAGTTTATTGTTGTCGGGGAACAATGAGCAGTTCTTC	CASSLLLSGNNEQFF
TRBV10-3	.	.	TRBJ2-2	TGTGCCATCAGTGAAAGTACAGGGAAGAACACCGGGGAGCTGTTTTTT	CAISESTGKNTGELFF
TRBV7-9	.	.	TRBJ1-2	TGTGCCAGCAGCCCTAGGACGGCTACCCCGGGAAGGGGCTACACCTTC	CASSPRTATPGRGYTF
TRBV19	TRBD1	few	TRBJ1-2	TGTGCCAGTAGTATATTAGGGACAGCCTATGGCTACACCTTC	CASSILGTAYGYTF
TRBV27	TRBD1	.	TRBJ1-2	TGTGCCAGCAGTTTATCGCCCCCCGGGACAGGGAGAAAAGGCTACACCTTC	CASSLSPPGTGRKGYTF
TRBV6-6	.	.	TRBJ1-4	TGTGCCACCCTAAGAGGAGATGAAAAACTGTTTTTT	CATLRGDEKLFF
TRBV7-9	TRBD2	.	TRBJ2-5	TGTGCCAGCAGCCTCGGGACTAGCGGGGTTGAGACCCAGTACTTC	CASSLGTSGVETQYF
TRBV5-5	.	.	TRBJ2-2	TGTGCCAGCAGCTTGGCGTGGGGGGAGGCGGAGCTGTTTTTT	CASSLAWGEAELFF
TRBV29-1	TRBD1	.	TRBJ1-5	TGCAGCCCCCGTCCGGGACAGTCCCAAATCGGCAATCAGCCCCAGCATTTT	CSPRPGQSQIGNQPQHF
TRBV7-8	.	.	TRBJ2-6	TGTGCCAGCAGCTTAGAAGGAGGGCTTGGGGCCAACGTCCTGACTTTC	CASSLEGGLGANVLTF
TRBV5-5	.	.	TRBJ1-2	TGTGCCAGCAGCTACCAGGGTGGCGGCTACACCTTC	CASSYQGGGYTF